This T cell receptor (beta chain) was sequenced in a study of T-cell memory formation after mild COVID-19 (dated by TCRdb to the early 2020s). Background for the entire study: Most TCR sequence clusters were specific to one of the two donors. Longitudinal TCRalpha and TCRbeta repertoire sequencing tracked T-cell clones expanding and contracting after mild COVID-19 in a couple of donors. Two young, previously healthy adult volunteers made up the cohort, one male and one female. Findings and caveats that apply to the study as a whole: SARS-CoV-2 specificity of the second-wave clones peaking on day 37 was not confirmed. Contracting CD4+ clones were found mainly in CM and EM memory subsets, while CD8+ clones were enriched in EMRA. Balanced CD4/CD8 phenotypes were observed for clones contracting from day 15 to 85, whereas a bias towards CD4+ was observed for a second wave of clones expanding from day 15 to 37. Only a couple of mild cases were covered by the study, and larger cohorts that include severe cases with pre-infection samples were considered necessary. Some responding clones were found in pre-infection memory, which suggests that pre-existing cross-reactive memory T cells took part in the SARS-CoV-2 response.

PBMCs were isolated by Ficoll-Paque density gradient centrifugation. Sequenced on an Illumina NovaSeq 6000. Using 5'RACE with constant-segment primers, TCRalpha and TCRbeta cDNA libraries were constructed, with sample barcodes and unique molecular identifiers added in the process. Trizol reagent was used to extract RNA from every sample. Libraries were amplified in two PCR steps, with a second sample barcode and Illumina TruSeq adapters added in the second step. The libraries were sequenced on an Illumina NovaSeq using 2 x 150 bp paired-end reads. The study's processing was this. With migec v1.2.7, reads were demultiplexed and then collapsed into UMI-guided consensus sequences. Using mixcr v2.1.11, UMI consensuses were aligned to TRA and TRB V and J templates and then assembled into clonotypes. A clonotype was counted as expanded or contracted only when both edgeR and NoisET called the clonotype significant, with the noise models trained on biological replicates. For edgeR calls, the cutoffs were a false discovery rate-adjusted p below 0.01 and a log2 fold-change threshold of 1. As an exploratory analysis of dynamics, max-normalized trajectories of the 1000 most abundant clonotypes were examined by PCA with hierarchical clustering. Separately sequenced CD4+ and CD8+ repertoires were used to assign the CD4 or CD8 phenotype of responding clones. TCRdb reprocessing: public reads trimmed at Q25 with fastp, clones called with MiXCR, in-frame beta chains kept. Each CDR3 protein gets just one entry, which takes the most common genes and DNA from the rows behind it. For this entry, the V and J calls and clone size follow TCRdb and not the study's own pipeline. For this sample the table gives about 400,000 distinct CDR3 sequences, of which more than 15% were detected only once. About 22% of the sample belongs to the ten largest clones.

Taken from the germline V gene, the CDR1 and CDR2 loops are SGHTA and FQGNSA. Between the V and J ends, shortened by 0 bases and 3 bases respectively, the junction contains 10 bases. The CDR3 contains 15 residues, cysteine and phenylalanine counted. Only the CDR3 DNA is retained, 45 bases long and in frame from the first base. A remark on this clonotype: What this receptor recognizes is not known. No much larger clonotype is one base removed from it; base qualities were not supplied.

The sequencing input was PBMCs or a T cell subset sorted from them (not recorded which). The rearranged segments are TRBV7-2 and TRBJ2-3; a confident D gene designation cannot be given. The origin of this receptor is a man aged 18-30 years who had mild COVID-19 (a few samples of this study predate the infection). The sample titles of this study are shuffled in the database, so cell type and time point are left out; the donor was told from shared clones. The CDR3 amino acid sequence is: CASSLASLGTDTQYF. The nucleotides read TGTGCCAGCAGCTTAGCGAGTTTGGGTACAGATACGCAGTATTTT.